This is a list of T cell receptor beta chains from one sample in a study of blood T cell repertoires in COVID-19. Some clones are missing from TCRdb's copy, which holds only in-frame ones; the method was immunoSEQ multiplex PCR. The sample records 120,000 or so clones, roughly 80% being singletons. Sequencing used peripheral blood. These receptors were taken from a man in his forties or fifties with acute or convalescent COVID-19. CDR3s include the opening cysteine and the closing phenylalanine or tryptophan. The D gene is left open where the match is weak. Clone size is not always given. Where it is, it says once, few, many or a class for expanded clones.

DNA: TGCGCCAGCAGCTTGGGTGACAGGGAGCTAGATACGCAGTATTTT
CDR3: CASSLGDRELDTQYF
size: .
J: TRBJ2-3
D: TRBD1
V: TRBV5-1

DNA: TGTGCCAGTGGGGGCGTACAGGGGTGGAATGAGCAGTTCTTC
CDR3: CASGGVQGWNEQFF
size: few
J: TRBJ2-1
D: TRBD1
V: TRBV19

DNA: TGTGCCAGCAGTTCCCACTCTGGAAACACCATATATTTT
CDR3: CASSSHSGNTIYF
size: .
J: TRBJ1-3
D: .
V: TRBV27

DNA: TGCAGTGCTAGTTGGGAAGGGGCTGGGACTGAAGCTTTCTTT
CDR3: CSASWEGAGTEAFF
size: .
J: TRBJ1-1
D: .
V: TRBV20-1

DNA: TGTGCCAGCAGCTTCATAGGACTAGCGGGAGGGGCGGAAGAGACCCAGTACTTC
CDR3: CASSFIGLAGGAEETQYF
size: .
J: TRBJ2-5
D: TRBD2
V: TRBV5-6

DNA: TGTGCCAGCAGCGGGGGGACTTACACCGGGGAGCTGTTTTTT
CDR3: CASSGGTYTGELFF
size: .
J: TRBJ2-2
D: TRBD2
V: TRBV2

DNA: TGCGCCAGCAGCTTGGCCCCAGGTGCCGTGAATGAGCAGTTCTTC
CDR3: CASSLAPGAVNEQFF
size: .
J: TRBJ2-1
D: .
V: TRBV5-1

DNA: TGTGCCAGCAGAAGGGGGACAGGGGTTAATGAAAAGCTGTTTTTT
CDR3: CASRRGTGVNEKLFF
size: .
J: TRBJ1-4
D: TRBD1
V: TRBV6-6

DNA: TGTGCCAGCAGCCCCGGGACATTCTATGGCTACACCTTC
CDR3: CASSPGTFYGYTF
size: few
J: TRBJ1-2
D: .
V: TRBV7-3

DNA: TGCGCCAGCAGCTCCGGACTAGATTCAGATACGCAGTATTTT
CDR3: CASSSGLDSDTQYF
size: .
J: TRBJ2-3
D: TRBD2
V: TRBV5-1

DNA: TGCGCCAGCAGCCAAGGTGGCAGGGGAGCAGAGACCCAGTACTTC
CDR3: CASSQGGRGAETQYF
size: .
J: TRBJ2-5
D: .
V: TRBV4-1

DNA: TGCGCCAGCAGCTTGGACCTAGCGGAGAACACCGGGGAGCTGTTTTTT
CDR3: CASSLDLAENTGELFF
size: .
J: TRBJ2-2
D: TRBD2
V: TRBV5-1

DNA: TGTGCCACCAGTGACACTGAGACTAGCACAGATACGCAGTATTTT
CDR3: CATSDTETSTDTQYF
size: few
J: TRBJ2-3
D: .
V: TRBV24-1

DNA: TGTGCCAGCAGCCTAACAGATCCCTTGGATTCACCCCTCCACTTT
CDR3: CASSLTDPLDSPLHF
size: .
J: TRBJ1-6
D: .
V: TRBV3-1/TRBV3-2

DNA: TGTGCCAGCAGTCTAAGGGGGTTCACTGAAGCTTTCTTT
CDR3: CASSLRGFTEAFF
size: .
J: TRBJ1-1
D: .
V: TRBV6-2/TRBV6-3

DNA: TGTGCCAGCAGCCCGACTAGCGGGAGCACAGATACGCAGTATTTT
CDR3: CASSPTSGSTDTQYF
size: .
J: TRBJ2-3
D: TRBD2
V: TRBV4-2

DNA: TGTGCCAGCAGCTTGGAGACCGGGGGGCGTCTGAACTACGAGCAGTACTTC
CDR3: CASSLETGGRLNYEQYF
size: .
J: TRBJ2-7
D: .
V: TRBV7-2

DNA: TGTGCCAGTAGTTTTTGGGGATCGACAGGATTTTATAGCAATCAGCCCCAGCATTTT
CDR3: CASSFWGSTGFYSNQPQHF
size: few
J: TRBJ1-5
D: .
V: TRBV19

DNA: TGCGCCAGCAGCCCGGACTTGGATACGCAGTATTTT
CDR3: CASSPDLDTQYF
size: .
J: TRBJ2-3
D: .
V: TRBV5-1

DNA: TGCGCCAGCAGCCACTCCGGGGGGATTGTCACAGATACGCAGTATTTT
CDR3: CASSHSGGIVTDTQYF
size: once
J: TRBJ2-3
D: TRBD2
V: TRBV4-1

DNA: TGTGCCAGCAGAGGGACACAACGGACGGGGTCCTACGAGCAGTACTTC
CDR3: CASRGTQRTGSYEQYF
size: .
J: TRBJ2-7
D: .
V: TRBV27

DNA: TGTGCCAGCTCACCCCAGGAGGGACGGCATTCACCCCTCCACTTT
CDR3: CASSPQEGRHSPLHF
size: once
J: TRBJ1-6
D: .
V: TRBV18

DNA: TGTGCCAGTAGGGGTACAGGGGGCAATCAGCCCCAGCATTTT
CDR3: CASRGTGGNQPQHF
size: .
J: TRBJ1-5
D: TRBD1
V: TRBV19

DNA: TGTGCCGGAGGCGGACAGCCCCAGCATTTT
CDR3: CAGGGQPQHF
size: .
J: TRBJ1-5
D: .
V: TRBV6-5

DNA: TGTGCCAGCAGCGTAGGATCAGGGTTAAACACCGGGGAGCTGTTTTTT
CDR3: CASSVGSGLNTGELFF
size: .
J: TRBJ2-2
D: .
V: TRBV9

DNA: TGCAGCGTCGGACAGGGGGCGGGCACCGGGGAGCTGTTTTTT
CDR3: CSVGQGAGTGELFF
size: .
J: TRBJ2-2
D: TRBD1
V: TRBV29-1

DNA: TGTGCCAGCCGAGGGACTAGCGGGAGAGATGAGCAGTTCTTC
CDR3: CASRGTSGRDEQFF
size: few
J: TRBJ2-1
D: TRBD2
V: TRBV28

DNA: TGTGCCAGCAGTAGACAGGGGGCTGAAGCTTTCTTT
CDR3: CASSRQGAEAFF
size: .
J: TRBJ1-1
D: TRBD1
V: TRBV6-6

DNA: TGTGCCAGCAGTTTAACCTCCGGGAGAACCCAGTACTTC
CDR3: CASSLTSGRTQYF
size: .
J: TRBJ2-5
D: .
V: TRBV28

DNA: TGTGCCAGCAGTTTATACAGGGGGTTTGAAAAACTGTTTTTT
CDR3: CASSLYRGFEKLFF
size: .
J: TRBJ1-4
D: TRBD1
V: TRBV28

DNA: TGTGCCAGCAGCTTAGTGGCAGGAGCGGACTATGGCTACACCTTC
CDR3: CASSLVAGADYGYTF
size: .
J: TRBJ1-2
D: .
V: TRBV11-2

DNA: TGTGCCAGCGGTCGGGAGACCCAGTACTTC
CDR3: CASGRETQYF
size: .
J: TRBJ2-5
D: .
V: TRBV2

DNA: TGTGCCAGCAGCGCCCGGGACAGGGCCAATTCACCCCTCCACTTT
CDR3: CASSARDRANSPLHF
size: few
J: TRBJ1-6
D: TRBD1
V: TRBV11-2

DNA: TGTGCCAGCAGCTTGACAGAGGAGCTGTTTTTT
CDR3: CASSLTEELFF
size: .
J: TRBJ2-2
D: .
V: TRBV5-4

DNA: TGTGCCAGCAGCCATAATTTCGGGGGGAACACTGAAGCTTTCTTT
CDR3: CASSHNFGGNTEAFF
size: once
J: TRBJ1-1
D: .
V: TRBV3-1/TRBV3-2

DNA: TGTGCCAGCAGCTTCGCCGGACAGGGGGCTGAGACCCAGTACTTC
CDR3: CASSFAGQGAETQYF
size: .
J: TRBJ2-5
D: TRBD1
V: TRBV7-6

DNA: TGTGCCAGCAGCCTTATGTTCGCGGGGGGCGCTGGCTACACCTTC
CDR3: CASSLMFAGGAGYTF
size: few
J: TRBJ1-2
D: .
V: TRBV28

DNA: TGTGCCAGCAGCTTGATGGCGGGAGGGCCCATGGGAGATACGCAGTATTTT
CDR3: CASSLMAGGPMGDTQYF
size: .
J: TRBJ2-3
D: TRBD2
V: TRBV5-4

DNA: TGTGCCAGCTCATCTCAATTCCCGGGACAGGACCGAGGTTTC
CDR3: CASSSQFPGQDRGF
size: .
J: TRBJ2-7
D: TRBD1
V: TRBV18

DNA: TGTGCCAGCAGCGCCGACTACCACTACGAGCAGTACTTC
CDR3: CASSADYHYEQYF
size: once
J: TRBJ2-7
D: .
V: TRBV9

DNA: TGTGCCAGCAGTTACTCCTCGGACTTAGCGTACAATGAGCAGTTCTTC
CDR3: CASSYSSDLAYNEQFF
size: .
J: TRBJ2-1
D: .
V: TRBV6-5

DNA: TGTGCCACCAGTGACAACTCTAGCGGGAGAATCTTCTACGAGCAGTACTTC
CDR3: CATSDNSSGRIFYEQYF
size: few
J: TRBJ2-7
D: TRBD2
V: TRBV24-1

DNA: TGTGCCAGCAGCGACCGGGACATACTCACCGGGGAGCTGTTTTTT
CDR3: CASSDRDILTGELFF
size: .
J: TRBJ2-2
D: .
V: TRBV3-1/TRBV3-2